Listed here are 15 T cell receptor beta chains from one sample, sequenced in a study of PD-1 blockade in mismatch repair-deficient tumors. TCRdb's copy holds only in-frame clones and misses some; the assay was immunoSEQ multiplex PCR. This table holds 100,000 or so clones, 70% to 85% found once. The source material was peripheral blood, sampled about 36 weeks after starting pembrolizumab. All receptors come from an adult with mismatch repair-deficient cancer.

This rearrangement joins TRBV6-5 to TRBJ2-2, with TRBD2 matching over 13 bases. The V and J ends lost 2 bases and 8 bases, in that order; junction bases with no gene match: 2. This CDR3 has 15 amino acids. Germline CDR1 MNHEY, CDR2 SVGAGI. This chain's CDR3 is CASSYGLAGAGELFF. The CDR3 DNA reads TGTGCCAGCAGTTACGGACTAGCGGGAGCTGGGGAGCTGTTTTTT.

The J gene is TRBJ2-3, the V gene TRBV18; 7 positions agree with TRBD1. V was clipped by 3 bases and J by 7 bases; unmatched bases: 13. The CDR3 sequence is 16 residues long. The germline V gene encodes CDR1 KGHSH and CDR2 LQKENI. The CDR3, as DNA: TGTGCCAGCTCACCTATATTAGGACAGGAAGGAAATACGCAGTATTTT. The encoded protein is CASSPILGQEGNTQYF.

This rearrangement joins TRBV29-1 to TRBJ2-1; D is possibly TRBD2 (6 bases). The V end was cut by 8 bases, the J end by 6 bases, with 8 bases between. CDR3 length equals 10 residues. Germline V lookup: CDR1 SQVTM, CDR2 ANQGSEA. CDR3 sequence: CSLGGNEQFF. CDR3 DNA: TGCAGCCTGGGGGGCAATGAGCAGTTCTTC.

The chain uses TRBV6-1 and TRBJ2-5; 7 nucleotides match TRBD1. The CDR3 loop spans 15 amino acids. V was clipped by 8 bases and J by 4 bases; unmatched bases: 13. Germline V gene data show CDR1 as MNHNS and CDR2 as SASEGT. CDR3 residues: CASGGQSLSGETQYF. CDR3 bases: TGTGCCAGCGGGGGACAGTCCTTATCCGGAGAGACCCAGTACTTC.

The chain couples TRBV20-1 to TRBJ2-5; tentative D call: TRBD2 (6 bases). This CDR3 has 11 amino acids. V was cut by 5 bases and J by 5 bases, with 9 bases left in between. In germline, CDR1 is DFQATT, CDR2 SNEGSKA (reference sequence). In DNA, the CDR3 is TGCAGTGCTTCGGGGGAGGAGACCCAGTACTTC. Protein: CSASGEETQYF.

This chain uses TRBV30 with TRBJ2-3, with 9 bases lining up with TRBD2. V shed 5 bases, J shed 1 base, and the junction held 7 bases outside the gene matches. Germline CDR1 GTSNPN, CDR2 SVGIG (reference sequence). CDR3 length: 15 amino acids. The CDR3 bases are TGTGCCTGGGGGACCCTAGCGGGACGCACAGATACGCAGTATTTT. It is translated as CAWGTLAGRTDTQYF. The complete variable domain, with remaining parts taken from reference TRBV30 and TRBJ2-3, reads SQTIHQWPATLVQPVGSPLSLECTVEGTSNPNLYWYRQAAGRGLQLLFYSVGIGQISSEVPQNLSASRPQDRQFILSSKKLLLSDSGFYLCAWGTLAGRTDTQYFGPGTRLTVL.

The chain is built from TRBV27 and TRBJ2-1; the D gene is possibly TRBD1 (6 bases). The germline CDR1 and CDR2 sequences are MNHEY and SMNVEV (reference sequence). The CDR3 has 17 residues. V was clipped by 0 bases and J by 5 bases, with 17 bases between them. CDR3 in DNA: TGTGCCAGCAGTTTATCATACCGGACAGTTTTGGACAATGAGCAGTTCTTC. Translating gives CASSLSYRTVLDNEQFF.

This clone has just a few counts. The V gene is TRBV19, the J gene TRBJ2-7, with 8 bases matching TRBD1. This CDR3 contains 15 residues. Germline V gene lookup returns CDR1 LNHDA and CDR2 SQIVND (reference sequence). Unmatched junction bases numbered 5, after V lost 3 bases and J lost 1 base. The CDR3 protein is CASSIDRGRSYEQYF. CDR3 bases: TGTGCCAGTAGTATCGACAGGGGCCGATCCTACGAGCAGTACTTC.

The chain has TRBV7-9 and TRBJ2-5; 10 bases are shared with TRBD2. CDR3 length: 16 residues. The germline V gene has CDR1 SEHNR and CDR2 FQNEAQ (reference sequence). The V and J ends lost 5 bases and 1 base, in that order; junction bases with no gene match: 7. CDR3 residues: CASSTTSGNPQETQYF. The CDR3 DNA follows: TGTGCCAGCAGCACCACTAGCGGGAACCCCCAAGAGACCCAGTACTTC.

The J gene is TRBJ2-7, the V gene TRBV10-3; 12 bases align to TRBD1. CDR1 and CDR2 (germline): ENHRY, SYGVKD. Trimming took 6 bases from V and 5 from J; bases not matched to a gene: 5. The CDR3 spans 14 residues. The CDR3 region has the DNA TGTGCCATCAGGACGGGACAGGGGGCGGACGAGCAGTACTTC. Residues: CAIRTGQGADEQYF.

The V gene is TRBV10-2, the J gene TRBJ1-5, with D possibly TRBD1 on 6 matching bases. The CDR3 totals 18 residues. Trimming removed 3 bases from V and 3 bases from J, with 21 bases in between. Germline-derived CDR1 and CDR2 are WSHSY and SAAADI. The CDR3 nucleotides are TGCGCCAGCAGTGAACATACCGTTATAGGGGGTCCCAATCAGCCCCAGCATTTT. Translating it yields CASSEHTVIGGPNQPQHF.

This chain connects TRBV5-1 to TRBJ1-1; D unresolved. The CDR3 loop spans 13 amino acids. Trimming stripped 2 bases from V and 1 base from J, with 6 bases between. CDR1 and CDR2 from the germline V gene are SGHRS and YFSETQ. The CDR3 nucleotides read TGCGCCAGCAGCTTCGGGAAGAACACTGAAGCTTTCTTT. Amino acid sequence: CASSFGKNTEAFF.

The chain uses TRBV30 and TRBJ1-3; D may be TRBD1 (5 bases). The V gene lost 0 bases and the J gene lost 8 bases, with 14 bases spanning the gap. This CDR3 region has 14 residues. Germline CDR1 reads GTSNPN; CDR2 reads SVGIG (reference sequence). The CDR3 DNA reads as TGTGCCTGGAGTGTAATGGCAGGGTCGGACACCATATATTTT. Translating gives CAWSVMAGSDTIYF.

The chain's CDR3 is CASSYDRGQNIQYF. The DNA for the CDR3 is TGTGCCAGCAGTTACGATCGGGGGCAAAACATTCAGTACTTC. This rearrangement joins TRBV6-5 to TRBJ2-4; D is tentatively TRBD1 or TRBD2 (6 bases each). The CDR3 sequence is 14 residues long. Germline V lookup: CDR1 MNHEY, CDR2 SVGAGI. Deletions cut 2 bases from V and 5 bases from J, with 10 bases between.

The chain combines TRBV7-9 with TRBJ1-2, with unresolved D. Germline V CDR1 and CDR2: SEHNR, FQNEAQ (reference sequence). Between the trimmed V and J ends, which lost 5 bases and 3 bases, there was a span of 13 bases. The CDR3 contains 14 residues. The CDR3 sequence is CASSAGIDYYGYTF. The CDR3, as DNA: TGTGCCAGCAGCGCTGGGATCGACTACTATGGCTACACCTTC.